This T cell receptor beta chain was profiled in a study of T cells in localized non-small cell lung cancer. Notes on the study in general: Heterogeneity remains possible because sequencing was limited to only one tumor region. Longer survival (overall) was linked to higher T cell density in blood.

Worth noting for this clone: No antigen is known for it.

Data came from immunoSEQ multiplex PCR; TCRdb stores just in-frame clones and leaves some out. The sample gives some 1,400 clones, approximately 20% of which show up once; about a sixth is in the top ten. This specimen consisted of lung tumor tissue, obtained before any cancer treatment. This clonotype originated in a woman aged 40-70 years with stage I lung adenocarcinoma.

CDR3 region: CASRLGGGGWKKEQYF. DNA of the CDR3: TGTGCCAGCAGACTTGGGGGAGGAGGATGGAAGAAGGAGCAGTACTTC. This chain uses TRBV28 with TRBJ2-7; D possibly corresponds to TRBD2 (6 bases). V lost 6 bases and J lost 7, with 25 bases in between. Germline-derived CDR1 and CDR2 are MDHEN and SYDVKM. This CDR3 region has 16 residues.